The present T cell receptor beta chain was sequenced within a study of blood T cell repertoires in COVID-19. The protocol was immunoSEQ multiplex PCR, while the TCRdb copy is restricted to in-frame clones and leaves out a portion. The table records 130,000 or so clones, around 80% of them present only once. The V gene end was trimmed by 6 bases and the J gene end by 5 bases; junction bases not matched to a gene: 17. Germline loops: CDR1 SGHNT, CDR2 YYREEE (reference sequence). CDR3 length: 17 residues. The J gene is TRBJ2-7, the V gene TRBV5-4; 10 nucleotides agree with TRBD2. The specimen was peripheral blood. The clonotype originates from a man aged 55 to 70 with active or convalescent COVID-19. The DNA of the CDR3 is TGTGCCAGCAATAGAGATGGGGGGGCTAGCGGGAGTCACGAGCAGTACTTC. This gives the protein CASNRDGGASGSHEQYF.